The clone carrying this T cell receptor (beta chain) was seen just once. Its antigen is currently unknown. The record originates from a study of CD8+ T cells in alopecia areata. About the research overall: Tofacitinib dosing lasted 6 to 18 months, which was then followed by 6 months off drug.

RNA was isolated and reverse transcribed to cDNA, the sequencing template. The repertoire was sequenced with immunoSEQ multiplex PCR; TCRdb's copy has only in-frame clones and lacks some. The data contain 60,000 to 70,000 clones, about half of them seen just once; the ten biggest clones take up 15% to 20%. CDR1 is SGHTA, CDR2 FQGNSA, per germline. V was trimmed by 2 bases and J by 5 bases, leaving 22 bases between them. This CDR3 spans 17 amino acids. Points from the study as a whole: Scalp data also include sequences from resident alphabeta T cells of normal skin.

Lesional scalp punch biopsies and peripheral blood were collected from alopecia areata patients. This clonotype was sampled from a human donor with alopecia areata. The input for sequencing was CD8+ T cells sorted from blood, taken at week 0. V gene TRBV7-2 combines with J gene TRBJ2-7; D perhaps matches TRBD1 (5 bases). CDR3 in DNA: TGTGCCAGCAGCTTATCCGGTACCAGGGCAAGAGTCAACGAGCAGTACTTC. Its protein is CASSLSGTRARVNEQYF.